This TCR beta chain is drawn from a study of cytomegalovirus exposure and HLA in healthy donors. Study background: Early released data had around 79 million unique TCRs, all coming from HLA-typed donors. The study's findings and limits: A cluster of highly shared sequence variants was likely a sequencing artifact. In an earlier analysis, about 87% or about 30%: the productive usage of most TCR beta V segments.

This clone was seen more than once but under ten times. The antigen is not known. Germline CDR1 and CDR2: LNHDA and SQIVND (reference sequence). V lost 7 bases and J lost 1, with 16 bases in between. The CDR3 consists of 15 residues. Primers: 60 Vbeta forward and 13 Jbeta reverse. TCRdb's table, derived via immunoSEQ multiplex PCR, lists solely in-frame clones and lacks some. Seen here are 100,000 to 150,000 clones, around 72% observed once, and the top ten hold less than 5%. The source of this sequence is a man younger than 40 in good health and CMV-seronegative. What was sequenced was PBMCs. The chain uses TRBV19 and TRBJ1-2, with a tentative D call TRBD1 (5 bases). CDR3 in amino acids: CASTDRGGDNYGYTF. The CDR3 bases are TGTGCCAGTACCGACCGGGGGGGGGATAACTATGGCTACACCTTC.